The 30 T cell receptor beta chains listed next were all sequenced from one sample in a study of shared clonotypes between healthy human individuals. Cells designated naive CD8 were CD45RO-negative and were positively selected for CCR7, with terminally differentiated effector memory CD45RA+ cells excluded. The protocol was immunoSEQ multiplex PCR, while the TCRdb copy is restricted to in-frame clones and leaves out a portion. The table shows about 1.9 million clones, with over 85% occurring only once. Specimen: naive CD8+ T cells from PBMCs. The receptors here all came from a young man in good health. Some clones in this sample may be carry-over from other donors' samples.

This clone has just one count. The chain joins TRBV19 to TRBJ1-4; D gene uncertain. The V gene's germline CDR1 is LNHDA and CDR2 SQIVND (reference sequence). Deletions cut 10 bases from V and 0 bases from J, with 6 bases between. The CDR3 extends over 12 amino acids. The CDR3 DNA reads as TGTGCCACCGGGGCAACTAATGAAAAACTGTTTTTT. Protein product: CATGATNEKLFF.

This rearrangement joins TRBV15 to TRBJ1-4, with D perhaps matching TRBD1 (5 bases). CDR1 and CDR2 from the germline V gene are LNHNV and YYDKDF (reference sequence). Deletions cut 5 bases from V and 3 bases from J, with 13 bases between. CDR3 size: 15 residues. CDR3 nucleotide sequence: TGTGCCACCAGCCCGGGGGGGGAGGCTAATGAAAAACTGTTTTTT. It specifies CATSPGGEANEKLFF. The full variable domain, completed using reference TRBV15 and TRBJ1-4, is DAMVIQNPRYQVTQFGKPVTLSCSQTLNHNVMYWYQQKSSQAPKLLFHYYDKDFNNEADTPDNFQSRRPNTSFCFLDIRSPGLGDTAMYLCATSPGGEANEKLFFGSGTQLSVL.

V gene TRBV28 combines with J gene TRBJ2-3, with D possibly being TRBD1 (6 bases). This CDR3 is built from 15 residues. The V end lost 5 bases, the J end lost 2 bases, and 14 bases lay between the germline ends. Per germline, CDR1 MDHEN and CDR2 SYDVKM. CDR3 DNA sequence: TGTGCCAGCAGTCCAGAGGACAGATACACAGATACGCAGTATTTT. Amino acids: CASSPEDRYTDTQYF.

This clone was detected a few times. The J gene is TRBJ1-1, the V gene TRBV19; D gene uncertain. Per germline, CDR1 LNHDA and CDR2 SQIVND (reference sequence). The CDR3 runs to 13 residues. V was clipped by 6 bases and J by 1 base, with 9 bases between them. The CDR3 DNA follows: TGTGCCAGTAGAGGCCCCCCGAACACTGAAGCTTTCTTT. Its translation is CASRGPPNTEAFF.

This rearrangement joins TRBV7-9 to TRBJ2-2; perhaps TRBD2 as D (6 bases). Germline values: CDR1 SEHNR, CDR2 FQNEAQ (reference sequence). V was pared by 5 bases and J by 4 bases, with 17 bases between. This CDR3 has 16 residues. The CDR3 region is CASSPRRGRVTGELFF. CDR3 coding DNA: TGTGCCAGCAGCCCGCGGAGGGGCAGGGTCACCGGGGAGCTGTTTTTT. Supplemented by reference TRBV7-9 and TRBJ2-2, the full variable domain reads DTGVSQNPRHKITKRGQNVTFRCDPISEHNRLYWYRQTLGQGPEFLTYFQNEAQLEKSRLLSDRFSAERPKGSFSTLEIQRTEQGDSAMYLCASSPRRGRVTGELFFGEGSRLTVL.

The CDR3 DNA is TGTGCCAGCAGCCGAGAGGGGGGGCGGAACACAGATACGCAGTATTTT. This gives the protein CASSREGGRNTDTQYF. V is TRBV4-2 and J is TRBJ2-3; a possible D gene is TRBD2 (7 bases). The V gene lost 4 bases and the J gene lost 2 bases, with 16 bases spanning the gap. This CDR3 region has 16 residues. Germline V CDR1 and CDR2: LGHNA, YNFKEQ.

The rearrangement links TRBV7-6 to TRBJ2-7; possibly TRBD1 for D (5 bases). The length of the CDR3 is 14 residues. Trimming shortened V by 5 bases and J by 1 base, and 12 bases separated the two germline ends. Germline lookup yields CDR1 SGHVS and CDR2 FNYEAQ. The CDR3 DNA sequence: TGTGCCAGCAGCCCAGAGACAGAGTCCTACGAGCAGTACTTC. Translating gives CASSPETESYEQYF. Together with reference TRBV7-6 and TRBJ2-7, the CDR3 gives the full variable domain: GAGVSQSPRYKVTKRGQDVALRCDPISGHVSLYWYRQALGQGPEFLTYFNYEAQQDKSGLPNDRFSAERPEGSISTLTIQRTEQRDSAMYRCASSPETESYEQYFGPGTRLTVT.

The genes are TRBV2 and TRBJ1-3; no clear D. CDR3 length: 14 residues. V lost 7 bases to trimming and J lost 4 bases, with 14 bases between them. CDR1 is SNHLY, CDR2 FYNNEI, per germline. The CDR3 loop is CASMGHRGGNTIYF. The CDR3 nucleotides are TGTGCCAGCATGGGTCATCGGGGAGGAAACACCATATATTTT.

Concerning this clone itself: Other DNA sequences in the sample encode the same CDR3. The rearrangement links TRBV4-1 to TRBJ1-1; D is ambiguous. Germline CDR1 is MGHRA and CDR2 is YSYEKL. CDR3 length: 14 residues. V lost 1 base, J lost 5 bases, and 11 bases lay in between. The CDR3 here is CASSQGMGNTEAFF. The CDR3 region has the DNA TGCGCCAGCAGCCAAGGTATGGGTAATACTGAAGCTTTCTTT.

The CDR3 sequence: CASTPVRPMGFEKLFF. CDR3 sequence (DNA): TGTGCCAGCACACCAGTCCGCCCGATGGGATTTGAAAAACTGTTTTTT. The chain recombines TRBV7-9 with TRBJ1-4; unclear D gene. Deletions cut 7 bases from V and 7 bases from J, with 22 bases between. This CDR3 spans 16 amino acids. Germline lookup yields CDR1 SEHNR and CDR2 FQNEAQ (reference sequence).

The rearrangement uses TRBV5-1 and TRBJ2-7; TRBD2 matches at 8 bases. Germline CDR1 SGHRS, CDR2 YFSETQ. The CDR3 contains 16 residues. J lost 2 bases, V lost 0 bases, and 7 bases had no gene match. The CDR3 DNA is TGCGCCAGCAGCTTGGCCGCAACTAGCGGTCCCTACGAGCAGTACTTC. It encodes CASSLAATSGPYEQYF.

The V gene is TRBV28, the J gene TRBJ2-7, with D perhaps TRBD1 (6 bases). Trimming removed 7 bases at V and 4 bases at J, with 26 bases between. This CDR3 contains 17 residues. Germline V gene data show CDR1 as MDHEN and CDR2 as SYDVKM. The CDR3 coding sequence is TGTGCCAGCACCTCCCCCATTTTGGGCAGGGGAGAGTACGAGCAGTACTTC. It yields the protein CASTSPILGRGEYEQYF. Filled out from reference TRBV28 and TRBJ2-7, the complete variable domain reads DVKVTQSSRYLVKRTGEKVFLECVQDMDHENMFWYRQDPGLGLRLIYFSYDVKMKEKGDIPEGYSVSREKKERFSLILESASTNQTSMYLCASTSPILGRGEYEQYFGPGTRLTVT.

The chain recombines TRBV10-3 with TRBJ2-1; the match to TRBD2 covers 11 bases. Per germline, CDR1 ENHRY and CDR2 SYGVKD. The CDR3 runs to 17 residues. V trimming: 2 bases; J trimming: 10 bases; junction bases outside the gene matches: 13. CDR3 DNA sequence: TGTGCCATCAGTGAGACCAGCTTAGCGGGAGGGGGTTGGGAGCAGTTCTTC. It is translated as CAISETSLAGGGWEQFF.

This clone was found once. The chain carries TRBV5-6 and TRBJ2-1, with 8 bases lining up with TRBD1. Per the germline V gene, CDR1 is SGHDT and CDR2 is YYEEEE. This CDR3 spans 15 amino acids. V lost 1 base, J lost 10 bases, and 10 bases stayed unmatched. The CDR3 here is CASSLSLDRVVEQFF. CDR3 nucleotides: TGTGCCAGCAGCTTGTCTTTGGACAGGGTTGTAGAGCAGTTCTTC. Together with reference TRBV5-6 and TRBJ2-1, the CDR3 gives the full variable domain: DAGVTQSPTHLIKTRGQQVTLRCSPKSGHDTVSWYQQALGQGPQFIFQYYEEEERQRGNFPDRFSGHQFPNYSSELNVNALLLGDSALYLCASSLSLDRVVEQFFGPGTRLTVL.

The rearrangement links TRBV4-3 to TRBJ2-7; TRBD2 is a possible D gene (5 bases). V lost 1 base, J lost 1 base, and 14 bases lay in between. The germline V gene encodes CDR1 LGHNA and CDR2 YSLEER. The length of the CDR3 is 16 residues. The CDR3 sequence is CASSQGVGRGSYEQYF. The CDR3 nucleotides are TGCGCCAGCAGCCAAGGAGTGGGGAGAGGGTCCTACGAGCAGTACTTC.

The genes are TRBV5-8 and TRBJ2-7; the D gene could be TRBD1 or TRBD2 (5 bases each). The germline gives CDR1 SGHTS, CDR2 YDEGEE. The CDR3 runs 14 residues. V lost 0 bases to trimming and J lost 6 bases, with 13 bases between them. The CDR3 sequence is CASSLGGRSVEQYF. CDR3 coding DNA: TGTGCCAGCAGCTTGGGGGGACGTTCGGTCGAGCAGTACTTC.

On this clone itself: The same CDR3 can be traced to other DNA sequences in this sample. This chain connects TRBV7-9 to TRBJ2-1; perhaps TRBD2 as D (5 bases). Germline assignment: CDR1 SEHNR and CDR2 FQNEAQ (reference sequence). The CDR3 has 14 amino acids. V was clipped by 1 base and J by 5 bases, with 9 bases between them. The CDR3 DNA sequence: TGTGCCAGCAGCTTAGGCGGGTTACACAATGAGCAGTTCTTC. Residues: CASSLGGLHNEQFF.

The CDR3 reads CASSASASYEQYF. The DNA for the CDR3 is TGTGCCAGCAGTGCTAGCGCGAGCTACGAGCAGTACTTC. The chain joins TRBV6-1 to TRBJ2-7, with D maybe TRBD2 (6 bases). Deletions cut 4 bases from V and 3 bases from J, with 10 bases between. The CDR3 has 13 residues. The germline V gene encodes CDR1 MNHNS and CDR2 SASEGT.

The chain employs TRBV21-1 and TRBJ1-2; TRBD1 is taken as the D call from the table, unchecked against the DNA. TRBV21-1 is flagged as a pseudogene. CDR3 length: 18 amino acids. The CDR3 region is CASSPGQGAVGANYGYTF. The CDR3 DNA follows: TGTGCCAGCAGCCCCGGACAGGGGGCGGTGGGAGCTAACTATGGCTACACCTTC.

The rearrangement joins TRBV11-2 to TRBJ2-1, with 8 bases matching TRBD2. The ends lost 4 bases at V and 9 bases at J; junction bases unmatched: 17. The CDR3 totals 17 residues. The germline gives CDR1 SGHAT, CDR2 FQNNGV. The CDR3 bases are TGTGCCAGCAGCTCCCCGGTGGGTAGCGGGATATCGGGTGAGCAGTTCTTC. It yields the protein CASSSPVGSGISGEQFF.

V is TRBV30 and J is TRBJ2-1, with D perhaps TRBD2 (6 bases). Germline loops: CDR1 GTSNPN, CDR2 SVGIG (reference sequence). Trimming took 0 bases from V and 9 from J, leaving 18 bases between them. CDR3 length equals 15 residues. The CDR3, as DNA: TGTGCCTGGAGTGTTGGGGTAGCGGCCTTCGGTGAGCAGTTCTTC. Translation: CAWSVGVAAFGEQFF.

The genes are TRBV6-5 and TRBJ2-3; tentative D call: TRBD1 (6 bases). V was shortened by 7 bases and J by 2 bases, with 16 bases between the two germline ends. The CDR3 loop spans 15 amino acids. Germline-derived CDR1 and CDR2 are MNHEY and SVGAGI. The CDR3 protein is CASKPGQSYTDTQYF. CDR3 coding DNA: TGTGCCAGCAAACCAGGACAGAGCTACACAGATACGCAGTATTTT.

The V call is TRBV6-1, the J call TRBJ2-1, with D possibly matching TRBD2 (5 bases). Trimming stripped 2 bases from V and 7 bases from J, with 15 bases between. Germline CDR1 and CDR2: MNHNS and SASEGT. CDR3 length: 15 amino acids. CDR3 residues: CASSEPRAPGNEQFF. CDR3 sequence (DNA): TGTGCCAGCAGTGAACCGAGGGCCCCTGGGAATGAGCAGTTCTTC.

The rearrangement joins TRBV11-3 to TRBJ1-5; D gene ambiguous. Germline-derived CDR1 and CDR2 are SGHNT and YENEEA. V was clipped by 7 bases and J by 6 bases, with 25 bases between them. The CDR3 is 17 amino acids. This CDR3 reads CASILSGRRAAGQPQHF. CDR3 DNA: TGTGCCAGCATCCTTAGCGGTCGGAGGGCGGCGGGTCAGCCCCAGCATTTT.

V gene TRBV28 combines with J gene TRBJ1-2; D call uncertain. CDR1 MDHEN and CDR2 SYDVKM come from the germline V gene. V shed 8 bases and J shed 6 bases, with 4 bases lying between them. CDR3 length equals 9 residues. The CDR3 DNA is TGTGCCAGCGGAGATGGCTACACCTTC. This codes for CASGDGYTF.

The rearrangement links TRBV9 to TRBJ2-7; 9 bases match TRBD2. The junction had 3 bases not matched to a gene; V was cut back by 3 bases and J by 2 bases. There are 14 residues in the CDR3. In germline, CDR1 is SGDLS, CDR2 YYNGEE. CDR3 region: CASSAVAGAYEQYF. CDR3 DNA: TGTGCCAGCAGCGCTGTAGCGGGAGCCTACGAGCAGTACTTC.

The chain combines TRBV4-1 with TRBJ2-1, with TRBD2 identical over 14 bases. This CDR3 has 20 residues. Germline CDR1 is MGHRA and CDR2 is YSYEKL. Germline trimming cut 1 base from V and 6 bases from J; bases unmatched to any gene: 14. The CDR3 protein is CASSQARLAGGPKVSNEQFF. CDR3 DNA: TGCGCCAGCAGCCAAGCCCGACTAGCGGGAGGGCCAAAGGTTAGCAATGAGCAGTTCTTC.

A single count supports this clone. In nucleotides, the CDR3 is TGTGCCAGTAGTCCGAGTTGGGACAGTCTCTACGAGCAGTACTTC. Residues: CASSPSWDSLYEQYF. The V gene is TRBV19, the J gene TRBJ2-7, with TRBD1 identical over 7 bases. In germline, CDR1 is LNHDA, CDR2 SQIVND (reference sequence). The CDR3 is 15 amino acids. With 5 bases clipped from V and 3 bases from J, the junction kept 10 bases outside the gene matches.

In this sample, this clone turned up once. The V call is TRBV7-2, the J call TRBJ2-7; the match to TRBD2 covers 8 bases. Germline CDR1 reads SGHTA; CDR2 reads FQGNSA. CDR3 length: 17 amino acids. V was clipped by 2 bases and J by 2 bases; unmatched bases: 11. In DNA, the CDR3 is TGTGCCAGCAGCTTACCGCCGGTTAGCGGGAAACCCTACGAGCAGTACTTC. Translated: CASSLPPVSGKPYEQYF.

This chain connects TRBV5-6 to TRBJ1-2, with D hard to call. Per the germline V gene, CDR1 is SGHDT and CDR2 is YYEEEE. V was pared by 1 base and J by 4 bases, with 11 bases between. The CDR3 sequence is 14 residues long. The CDR3, as DNA: TGTGCCAGCAGCTTGATGCTATCTGGCTATGGCTACACCTTC. It codes for CASSLMLSGYGYTF.